The 30 T cell receptor beta chains reported below all come from one sample, sequenced in a study of blood T cell repertoires in COVID-19. The data were produced by immunoSEQ multiplex PCR, yet TCRdb's version contains in-frame clones alone and is incomplete. Of some 190,000 clones detected, around 83% appear once; the ten largest clones hold 4.5% to 5%. The sequencing input was peripheral blood. These receptors originate from a woman of 80 years or more with acute or convalescent COVID-19.

The chain has TRBV4-3 and TRBJ1-4; D might be TRBD1 (5 bases). Germline assignment: CDR1 LGHNA and CDR2 YSLEER. Trimming removed 3 bases at V and 8 bases at J, with 22 bases between. CDR3 length equals 17 residues. CDR3 nucleotides: TGCGCCAGCAGCCAGCCACCTGGGGGGGGGTATAGAGAAAAACTGTTTTTT. This codes for CASSQPPGGGYREKLFF.

This rearrangement joins TRBV6-1 to TRBJ2-3, with D unclear. Trimming removed 1 base at V and 6 bases at J, with 11 bases between. Germline CDR1 reads MNHNS; CDR2 reads SASEGT. This CDR3 has 14 residues. CDR3 sequence: CASSEGLRSDTQYF. The CDR3 DNA is TGTGCCAGCAGTGAAGGACTTCGCTCGGATACGCAGTATTTT.

This clone was detected only a few times. This chain connects TRBV6-2 or TRBV6-3 to TRBJ2-5, with D unresolved. V shed 1 base and J shed 5 bases, with 5 bases lying between them. The CDR3 extends over 12 amino acids. Germline V gene lookup returns CDR1 MNHEY and CDR2 SVGEGT. The CDR3 nucleotides are TGTGCCAGCAGTTACTTTGCGGAGACCCAGTACTTC. It is translated as CASSYFAETQYF.

This rearrangement joins TRBV19 to TRBJ1-1; TRBD1 is a possible D gene (6 bases). The CDR3 loop spans 16 amino acids. The ends were cut back, 3 bases at V and 13 bases at J, with 27 bases in the middle. Germline loops: CDR1 LNHDA, CDR2 SQIVND (reference sequence). CDR3 DNA: TGTGCCAGTAGTATGGACAGACAGTTGGGGTATGTCAGAGTTTTCTTT. Amino acids: CASSMDRQLGYVRVFF.

This clone was seen only once. This chain uses TRBV5-6 with TRBJ2-5; TRBD1 agrees at 8 bases. The V gene's germline CDR1 is SGHDT and CDR2 YYEEEE. V was clipped by 7 bases and J by 4 bases; unmatched bases: 9. This CDR3 is built from 14 residues. CDR3 sequence: CASGRFTGGETQYF. CDR3 bases: TGTGCCAGCGGCCGTTTCACAGGGGGAGAGACCCAGTACTTC.

The V gene is TRBV5-4, the J gene TRBJ1-1, with D tentatively TRBD1 (5 bases). There are 14 residues in the CDR3. The germline CDR1 and CDR2 sequences are SGHNT and YYREEE (reference sequence). Deletions cut 9 bases from V and 0 bases from J, with 15 bases between. DNA for the CDR3: TGTGCCACCGGGGGGGAGCCTATGAACACTGAAGCTTTCTTT. Translation gives CATGGEPMNTEAFF. The full variable domain, in which reference TRBV5-4 and TRBJ1-1 provide the parts outside the CDR3, is ETGVTQSPTHLIKTRGQQVTLRCSSQSGHNTVSWYQQALGQGPQFIFQYYREEENGRGNFPPRFSGLQFPNYSSELNVNALELDDSALYLCATGGEPMNTEAFFGQGTRLTVV.

The chain uses TRBV19 and TRBJ2-1, with a possible D match to TRBD2 (5 bases). Trimming removed 1 base from V and 1 base from J, with 26 bases in between. The CDR3 is made up of 21 amino acids. Germline V gene data show CDR1 as LNHDA and CDR2 as SQIVND (reference sequence). CDR3 region: CASSIVLGVAVTVSSYNEQFF. DNA of the CDR3: TGTGCCAGTAGTATAGTCCTCGGGGTAGCCGTAACCGTAAGTTCCTACAATGAGCAGTTCTTC.

Comment on this clone: The junction shows a germline mismatch at one end, possibly a read error. The chain is built from TRBV7-2 and TRBJ2-5, with D uncertain. CDR1 is SGHTA and CDR2 is FQGNSA in the germline V gene. This CDR3 is 13 amino acids long. In nucleotides, the CDR3 is TGTGCCAGCAGCTCCCGACTCCAAGGGACCCAGTACTTC. Amino acids: CASSSRLQGTQYF.

This chain joins TRBV27 and TRBJ1-2; tentative D call: TRBD1 (5 bases). Germline CDR1 MNHEY, CDR2 SMNVEV (reference sequence). Trimming pared 3 bases from V and 2 bases from J, leaving 7 bases between. The CDR3 covers 13 residues. The CDR3 bases are TGTGCCAGCAGTTTCCGGGGGAACTATGGCTACACCTTC. It translates to CASSFRGNYGYTF.

This clone was recorded once. The chain combines TRBV3-1 (or the pseudogene TRBV3-2) with TRBJ2-7; a possible D gene is TRBD2 (6 bases). The CDR3 length is 16 residues. The ends were cut back, 0 bases at V and 4 bases at J, with 16 bases in the middle. CDR1 and CDR2 from the germline V gene are LGHDT and YNNKEL (reference sequence). The CDR3 bases are TGTGCCAGCAGCCAAGAAGGATACAGCGGGCGTTACGAGCAGTACTTC. Translated, it gives CASSQEGYSGRYEQYF.

The J gene is TRBJ1-2, the V gene TRBV18; no clear D gene. The V and J ends lost 2 bases and 8 bases respectively, with 15 bases between them. CDR1 and CDR2 from the germline V gene are KGHSH and LQKENI. The CDR3 is made up of 14 amino acids. The CDR3 loop reads CASSPFDGPEGYTF. As DNA, the CDR3 is TGTGCCAGCTCACCATTTGATGGGCCTGAGGGCTACACCTTC.

This clone was counted only a few times. The J gene is TRBJ1-1, the V gene TRBV28; 7 nucleotides align to TRBD1. This CDR3 spans 17 amino acids. Trimming at V came to 3 bases and at J to 8 bases, leaving 18 bases not matched to a gene. Germline values: CDR1 MDHEN, CDR2 SYDVKM. The CDR3 DNA follows: TGTGCCAGCAGTTTGGGGACAGTCAGTTCCTCTCCCGTCGAAGCTTTCTTT. Protein product: CASSLGTVSSSPVEAFF.

This chain connects TRBV19 to TRBJ2-7; D might be TRBD1 (5 bases). Germline values: CDR1 LNHDA, CDR2 SQIVND (reference sequence). The V and J ends lost 5 bases and 3 bases respectively, with 17 bases between them. CDR3 length: 15 residues. The CDR3 bases are TGTGCCAGTAGTCCATCTGGGGCTGTGAACTACGAGCAGTACTTC. Its translation is CASSPSGAVNYEQYF.

CDR3: CASTPAETQYF. CDR3 nucleotides: TGTGCCAGCACCCCTGCGGAGACCCAGTACTTC. The chain recombines TRBV2 with TRBJ2-5; no reliable D call. This CDR3 is built from 11 residues. Germline CDR1 and CDR2: SNHLY and FYNNEI. The V end was cut by 7 bases, the J end by 5 bases, with 8 bases between.

This clone was observed a single time. V and J are TRBV3-1 (or the pseudogene TRBV3-2) and TRBJ1-2, with a possible D match to TRBD1 (6 bases). The V end lost 4 bases, the J end lost 6 bases, and 12 bases lay between the germline ends. The germline V gene has CDR1 LGHDT and CDR2 YNNKEL (reference sequence). This CDR3 has 13 amino acids. The CDR3 DNA is TGTGCCAGCAGCCCCCGGGACAATCATGGCTACACCTTC. Amino acid sequence: CASSPRDNHGYTF.

The chain has TRBV5-1 and TRBJ2-5, with 10 bases that match TRBD2. CDR3 length: 14 residues. CDR1 and CDR2 (germline): SGHRS, YFSETQ. Losses at the gene ends were 2 bases for V and 3 bases for J; bases not matched to a gene: 1. The CDR3 DNA follows: TGCGCCAGCAGCTTCCTAGCGGGGGAAGAGACCCAGTACTTC. Amino acids: CASSFLAGEETQYF.

Turning to this clone: Other DNA sequences in this sample translate to the same CDR3. This CDR3 is CASSFAGNTEAFF. The CDR3 DNA follows: TGTGCCAGCAGTTTCGCCGGGAACACTGAAGCTTTCTTT. This chain joins TRBV12-3 or TRBV12-4 and TRBJ1-1; D gene ambiguous. The ends were cut back, 3 bases at V and 1 base at J, with 6 bases in the middle. The CDR3 contains 13 residues.

The sample holds one count of this clone. This chain links TRBV11-3 with TRBJ2-5; tentative D call: TRBD2 (6 bases). Between the trimmed V and J ends, which lost 6 bases and 5 bases, there was a span of 22 bases. Germline CDR1 reads SGHNT; CDR2 reads YENEEA. The CDR3 has 16 amino acids. The CDR3 DNA sequence: TGTGCCAGCAGTTCCGGAGGGCGCGGGACTGTCGAGACCCAGTACTTC. This codes for CASSSGGRGTVETQYF. Complete variable domain (other parts from reference TRBV11-3 and TRBJ2-5): EAGVVQSPRYKIIEKKQPVAFWCNPISGHNTLYWYLQNLGQGPELLIRYENEEAVDDSQLPKDRFSAERLKGVDSTLKIQPAELGDSAVYLCASSSGGRGTVETQYFGPGTRLLVL.

This clone was observed once. The chain recombines TRBV5-1 with TRBJ2-5; weak D call: TRBD2 (6 bases). V lost 2 bases and J 3 bases, leaving 14 bases between the germline ends. In germline, CDR1 is SGHRS, CDR2 YFSETQ. The CDR3 is 15 amino acids. CDR3 in DNA: TGCGCCAGCAGCTTTCTTGGGACTGACGAAGAGACCCAGTACTTC. It specifies CASSFLGTDEETQYF.

V is TRBV19 and J is TRBJ1-5; the D gene is possibly TRBD1 (5 bases). The CDR3 covers 15 residues. The V end was cut by 9 bases, the J end by 1 base, with 16 bases between. Germline V gene lookup returns CDR1 LNHDA and CDR2 SQIVND (reference sequence). The CDR3 reads CASKGGVNSNQPQHF. CDR3 coding DNA: TGTGCCAGCAAAGGAGGGGTGAACAGCAATCAGCCCCAGCATTTT. The full variable domain, its missing parts supplied by reference TRBV19 and TRBJ1-5, is DGGITQSPKYLFRKEGQNVTLSCEQNLNHDAMYWYRQDPGQGLRLIYYSQIVNDFQKGDIAEGYSVSREKKESFPLTVTSAQKNPTAFYLCASKGGVNSNQPQHFGDGTRLSIL.

The J gene is TRBJ2-3, the V gene TRBV9; D is uncertain. The ends were cut back, 1 base at V and 0 bases at J, with 15 bases in the middle. Looked up from germline, CDR1 is SGDLS and CDR2 is YYNGEE. The CDR3 is 17 residues long. The CDR3 sequence: CASSVSQVTFSTDTQYF. CDR3 nucleotides: TGTGCCAGCAGCGTAAGCCAAGTTACCTTTAGCACAGATACGCAGTATTTT.

The chain carries TRBV6-6 and TRBJ2-2; D unclear. The germline V gene has CDR1 MNHNY and CDR2 SVGAGI (reference sequence). The V end lost 1 base, the J end lost 3 bases, and 3 bases lay between the germline ends. This CDR3 comprises 13 residues. Here the CDR3 DNA reads TGTGCCAGCAGTTACTTCGACACCGGGGAGCTGTTTTTT. It encodes CASSYFDTGELFF.

This chain connects TRBV19 to TRBJ2-3; no firm D call. CDR3 length equals 13 residues. Germline V gene sequence: CDR1 LNHDA, CDR2 SQIVND (reference sequence). Trimming pared 4 bases from V and 2 bases from J, leaving 7 bases between. The CDR3 sequence is CASSTLNTDTQYF. The CDR3, as DNA: TGTGCCAGTAGTACCCTAAACACAGATACGCAGTATTTT.

Regarding this clone: The sample carries other DNA sequences with the same CDR3. The genes are TRBV4-3 and TRBJ2-2; 10 bases are shared with TRBD2. Trimming took 3 bases from V and 4 from J; bases not matched to a gene: 5. The CDR3 totals 16 residues. Germline assignment: CDR1 LGHNA and CDR2 YSLEER. The CDR3 loop reads CASSQDVAGGTGELFF. The CDR3 region has the DNA TGCGCCAGCAGCCAGGATGTAGCGGGAGGCACCGGGGAGCTGTTTTTT.

The chain links TRBV18 to TRBJ2-1; possibly TRBD2 for D (6 bases). The V and J ends lost 3 bases and 4 bases respectively, with 13 bases between them. This CDR3 is built from 15 residues. In germline, CDR1 is KGHSH, CDR2 LQKENI. CDR3 in DNA: TGTGCCAGCTCACCGCGCGGGGTTGATTACAATGAGCAGTTCTTC. Its protein is CASSPRGVDYNEQFF.

This clone was seen only once. The genes are TRBV7-3 and TRBJ2-1, with 9 bases aligning to TRBD1. Per the germline V gene, CDR1 is SGHTA and CDR2 is FQGTGA. The CDR3 is 15 residues long. V lost 5 bases, J lost 3 bases, and 5 bases stayed unmatched. This CDR3 is CASSRRDRVYNEQFF. CDR3 DNA: TGTGCCAGCAGCCGCCGGGACAGGGTCTACAATGAGCAGTTCTTC.

V gene TRBV5-1 combines with J gene TRBJ1-5; 9 positions agree with TRBD1. The CDR3 is 17 amino acids. V dropped 4 bases and J dropped 0; count of bases not matched to a gene: 8. Germline CDR1 is SGHRS and CDR2 is YFSETQ. The CDR3 DNA sequence: TGCGCCAGCAGCCCTGGGACAGGGATTTATAGCAATCAGCCCCAGCATTTT. Translated, it gives CASSPGTGIYSNQPQHF.

The CDR3 sequence: CASKYGRAGETQYF. CDR3 DNA sequence: TGTGCCAGCAAGTACGGGAGGGCCGGGGAGACCCAGTACTTC. The genes are TRBV28 and TRBJ2-5, with 8 bases aligning to TRBD2. Germline values: CDR1 MDHEN, CDR2 SYDVKM. The CDR3 contains 14 residues. With 7 bases clipped from V and 5 bases from J, the junction kept 9 bases outside the gene matches.

The rearrangement joins TRBV7-9 to TRBJ1-1; D might be TRBD1 (6 bases). CDR3 length equals 13 residues. Trimming removed 2 bases at V and 6 bases at J, with 10 bases between. Germline V gene data show CDR1 as SEHNR and CDR2 as FQNEAQ (reference sequence). CDR3 protein: CASSLLGASEAFF. In DNA form, the CDR3 reads TGTGCCAGCAGCTTATTGGGGGCATCTGAAGCTTTCTTT.

The chain combines TRBV5-5 with TRBJ1-5; 7 nucleotides align to TRBD1. The CDR3 covers 15 residues. Germline CDR1 is SGHKS and CDR2 is YYEKEE (reference sequence). The J segment lost 1 base and the V segment lost 4 bases, leaving 5 bases of the junction unmatched. CDR3 DNA sequence: TGTGCCAGCAGCCGACAGGGACAGAGCAATCAGCCCCAGCATTTT. Translating gives CASSRQGQSNQPQHF. Full variable domain (rest looked up from reference TRBV5-5 and TRBJ1-5): DAGVTQSPTHLIKTRGQQVTLRCSPISGHKSVSWYQQVLGQGPQFIFQYYEKEERGRGNFPDRFSARQFPNYSSELNVNALLLGDSALYLCASSRQGQSNQPQHFGDGTRLSIL.